These T cell receptor beta chains were read from a single sample in a study of regulatory T cells in long-lasting Graves disease. Via MiXCR, TCRdb re-called the multiplex PCR reads, giving one row per CDR3 protein. Of about 220,000 distinct CDR3 sequences in the sample, approximately 18% are singletons; the top ten hold about 12%. This sample also appeared in a second study, on T cells in Graves' hyperthyroidism and ophthalmopathy.

The specimen comprised peripheral blood mononuclear cells (PBMCs), sampled at new diagnosis, from a patient treated with antithyroid drugs. These receptors originate from a woman in her twenties or thirties with Graves disease. The CDR3 runs from the conserved cysteine through the conserved F or W. A D gene is named only where the DNA matches it firmly. Size is omitted from some rows. Given values are once, few, many or a class for expanded clones.

>TRBV19|TRBD1|TRBJ2-2|many
CASSIVRGGNTGELFF
TGTGCCAGTAGTATAGTGAGAGGGGGCAACACCGGGGAGCTGTTTTTT
>TRBV4-1|TRBD2|TRBJ2-1|few
CASSQDSGEGLDEQFF
TGCGCCAGCAGCCAAGATTCGGGGGAGGGCTTAGATGAGCAGTTCTTC
>TRBV19|TRBD2|TRBJ2-7|NA
CASSLGGDYEQYF
TGTGCCAGTAGTCTTGGGGGGGACTACGAGCAGTACTTC
>TRBV5-1|TRBD2|TRBJ2-1|many
CASSAPGLAGGPSNEQFF
TGCGCCAGCAGCGCTCCGGGACTAGCGGGAGGGCCTAGCAATGAGCAGTTCTTC
>TRBV3-1|TRBD2|TRBJ2-1|few
CASSPGPGLAGGLSGNEQFF
TGTGCCAGCAGCCCCGGACCGGGACTAGCGGGAGGGTTGTCGGGGAATGAGCAGTTCTTC
>TRBV28|TRBD1|TRBJ2-5|many
CASSLPQGLGETQYF
TGTGCCAGCAGTCTCCCACAGGGGTTAGGAGAGACCCAGTACTTC
>TRBV2|NA|TRBJ2-3|many
CASTGERSGTDTQYF
TGTGCCAGCACCGGGGAGCGTAGCGGCACAGATACGCAGTATTTT
>TRBV19|NA|TRBJ1-3|NA
CASVNDRDSGNTIYF
TGTGCCAGCGTCAATGACCGCGACTCTGGAAACACCATATATTTT
>TRBV29-1|NA|TRBJ2-6|many
CSVVSGANVLTF
TGCAGCGTTGTATCTGGGGCCAACGTCCTGACTTTC
>TRBV7-2|NA|TRBJ2-4|many
CASSFGSVLLAKNIQYF
TGTGCCAGCAGCTTCGGATCCGTGTTACTAGCCAAAAACATTCAGTACTTC
>TRBV5-8|TRBD1|TRBJ1-1|many
CASRNRDRGSTEAFF
TGTGCCAGCAGGAATCGTGACAGGGGGAGCACTGAAGCTTTCTTT
>TRBV10-3|TRBD2|TRBJ2-2|few
CAISPTSGRANTGELFF
TGTGCCATCAGTCCGACTAGCGGGAGGGCGAACACCGGGGAGCTGTTTTTT
>TRBV4-1|NA|TRBJ2-4|few
CASSQEGAGAAQNIQYF
TGCGCCAGCAGCCAAGAGGGTGCAGGGGCTGCCCAAAACATTCAGTACTTC
>TRBV30|TRBD1|TRBJ1-5|many
CAWSVGNRGLQPQHF
TGTGCCTGGAGTGTGGGGAACAGGGGGCTTCAGCCCCAGCATTTT
>TRBV28|TRBD1|TRBJ1-2|many
CASSLLTTGASAGYTF
TGTGCCAGCAGTTTATTAACCACAGGGGCAAGTGCTGGCTACACCTTC
>TRBV30|NA|TRBJ1-3|NA
CAWSQWGGPSSGNTIYF
TGTGCCTGGAGTCAGTGGGGAGGCCCGAGCTCTGGAAACACCATATATTTT
>TRBV20-1|NA|TRBJ2-3|NA
CSASRSGSTDTQYF
TGCAGTGCTAGTCGGAGCGGGAGCACAGATACGCAGTATTTT
>TRBV6-2/TRBV6-3|NA|TRBJ2-2|many
CASSRGAPNTGELFF
TGTGCCAGCAGTCGCGGGGCTCCGAACACCGGGGAGCTGTTTTTT
>TRBV20-1|NA|TRBJ2-3|many
CSARDLFMRGSGTDTQYF
TGCAGTGCTAGAGATCTTTTCATGAGGGGTAGTGGCACAGATACGCAGTATTTT
>TRBV5-1|NA|TRBJ1-2|many
CASSASTETNYGYTF
TGCGCCAGCAGCGCTTCCACAGAGACTAACTATGGCTACACCTTC
>TRBV27|NA|TRBJ2-5|many
CASSRTFPYQETQYF
TGTGCCAGCAGTCGAACCTTCCCCTACCAAGAGACCCAGTACTTC
>TRBV7-9|NA|TRBJ2-1|NA
CAVIQDNEQFF
TGTGCAGTCATACAGGATAATGAGCAGTTCTTC
>TRBV5-5|NA|TRBJ1-3|NA
CASSNDRRVGNTIYF
TGTGCCAGCAGCAATGACAGGCGCGTAGGAAACACCATATATTTT
>TRBV15|TRBD1|TRBJ1-1|NA
CATSRSGTVTEAFF
TGTGCCACCAGCAGGTCCGGGACAGTCACTGAAGCTTTCTTT
>TRBV5-6|NA|TRBJ2-2|few
CASSALGRLPITGTGELFF
TGTGCCAGCAGCGCGTTGGGACGGCTCCCCATTACGGGGACCGGGGAGCTGTTTTTT
>TRBV2|TRBD1|TRBJ1-1|many
CARDRGEFVTEAFF
TGTGCCAGGGACAGGGGCGAGTTTGTTACTGAAGCTTTCTTT
>TRBV6-5|NA|TRBJ1-2|few
CASSYSMMMGERGEGYTF
TGTGCCAGCAGTTACTCGATGATGATGGGGGAGAGGGGTGAGGGCTACACCTTC
>TRBV6-1|NA|TRBJ1-1|many
CASSPRATGTTEAFF
TGTGCCAGCAGCCCACGGGCCACAGGTACCACTGAAGCTTTCTTT
>TRBV12-5|NA|TRBJ1-5|many
CASGSPRGRGVSNQPQHF
TGTGCTAGTGGTTCACCGAGAGGGAGGGGGGTGAGCAATCAGCCCCAGCATTTT
>TRBV5-1|NA|TRBJ2-1|many
CASRTPGAPTEQFF
TGCGCCAGCCGCACCCCTGGCGCCCCCACGGAGCAGTTCTTC
>TRBV20-1|NA|TRBJ2-3|few
CSAPRPLSGTDTQYF
TGCAGTGCTCCAAGGCCCCTATCCGGCACAGATACGCAGTATTTT
>TRBV5-1|NA|TRBJ2-3|NA
CAISSRPRRDTQYF
TGCGCCATATCTAGCAGACCTAGGAGAGATACGCAGTATTTT
>TRBV19|NA|TRBJ1-2|many
CASSPGTQIYGYTF
TGTGCCAGTAGTCCCGGGACACAGATCTATGGCTACACCTTC
>TRBV11-3|NA|TRBJ1-1|many
CASKVGREAFF
TGTGCCAGCAAAGTGGGAAGGGAAGCTTTCTTT
>TRBV3-1|TRBD1|TRBJ2-1|many
CASSQEWMDRGEGVYNEQFF
TGTGCCAGCAGCCAAGAGTGGATGGACAGGGGGGAAGGCGTTTACAATGAGCAGTTCTTC
>TRBV6-5|TRBD2|TRBJ2-5|once
CASSYSPSGVETQYF
TGTGCCAGCAGTTACTCTCCTAGCGGCGTGGAGACCCAGTACTTC
>TRBV30|NA|TRBJ1-1|many
CAWTTGTEAFF
TGTGCCTGGACAACCGGCACTGAAGCTTTCTTT
>TRBV12-3/TRBV12-4|NA|TRBJ1-1|many
CASRRQSMNTEAFF
TGTGCCAGCAGGCGACAGTCCATGAACACTGAAGCTTTCTTT
>TRBV6-1|NA|TRBJ2-3|NA
CASTQSAVSTDTQYF
TGTGCCAGCACACAGTCGGCTGTGAGCACAGATACGCAGTATTTT
>TRBV7-9|NA|TRBJ2-1|many
CASSWRQIGNEQFF
TGTGCCAGCAGCTGGCGGCAGATTGGCAATGAGCAGTTCTTC
>TRBV3-1|TRBD1|TRBJ1-6|many
CASSQGQGYSPLHF
TGTGCCAGCAGCCAAGGACAGGGGTATTCACCCCTCCACTTT
>TRBV19|TRBD1|TRBJ1-2|many
CASSTSFDREDYGYTF
TGTGCCAGTAGTACCAGTTTTGACAGGGAGGACTATGGCTACACCTTC
>TRBV28|NA|TRBJ1-2|many
CASSQGSGYTF
TGTGCCAGCAGCCAAGGGTCTGGCTACACCTTC
>TRBV28|NA|TRBJ1-3|few
CASSLSFTIYF
TGTGCCAGCAGTTTATCTTTCACCATATATTTT
>TRBV6-5|TRBD2|TRBJ2-3|many
CASSYSASGRAPADTQYF
TGTGCCAGCAGTTATTCCGCCAGCGGGAGGGCCCCGGCAGATACGCAGTATTTT